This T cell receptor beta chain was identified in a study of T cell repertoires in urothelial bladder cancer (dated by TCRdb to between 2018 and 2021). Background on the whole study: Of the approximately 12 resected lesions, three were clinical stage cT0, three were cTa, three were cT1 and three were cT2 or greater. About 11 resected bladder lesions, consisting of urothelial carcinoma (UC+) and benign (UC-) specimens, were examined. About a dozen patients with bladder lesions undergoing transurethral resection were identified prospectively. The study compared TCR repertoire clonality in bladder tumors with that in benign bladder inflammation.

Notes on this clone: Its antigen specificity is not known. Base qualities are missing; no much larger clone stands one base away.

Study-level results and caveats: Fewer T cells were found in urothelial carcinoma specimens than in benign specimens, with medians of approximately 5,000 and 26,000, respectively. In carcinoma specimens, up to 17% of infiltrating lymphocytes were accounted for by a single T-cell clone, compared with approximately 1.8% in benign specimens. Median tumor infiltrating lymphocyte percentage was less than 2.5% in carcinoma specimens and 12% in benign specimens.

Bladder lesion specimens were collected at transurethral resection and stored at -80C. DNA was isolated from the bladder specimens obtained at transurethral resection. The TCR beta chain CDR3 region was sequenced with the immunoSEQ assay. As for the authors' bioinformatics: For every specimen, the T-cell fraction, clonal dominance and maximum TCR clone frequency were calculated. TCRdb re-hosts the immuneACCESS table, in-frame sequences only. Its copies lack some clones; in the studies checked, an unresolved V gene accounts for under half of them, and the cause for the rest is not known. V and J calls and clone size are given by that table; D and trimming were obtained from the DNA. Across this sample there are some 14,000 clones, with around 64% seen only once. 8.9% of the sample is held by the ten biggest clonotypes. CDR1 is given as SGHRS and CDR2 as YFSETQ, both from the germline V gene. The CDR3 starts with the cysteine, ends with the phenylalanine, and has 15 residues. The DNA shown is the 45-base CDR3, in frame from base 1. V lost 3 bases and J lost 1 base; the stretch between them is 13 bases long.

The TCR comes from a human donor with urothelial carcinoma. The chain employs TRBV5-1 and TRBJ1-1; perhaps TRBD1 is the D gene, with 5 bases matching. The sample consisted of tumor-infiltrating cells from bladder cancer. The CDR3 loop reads CASSSIGHQNTEAFF. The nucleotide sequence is TGCGCCAGCAGCTCTATCGGACACCAGAACACTGAAGCTTTCTTT. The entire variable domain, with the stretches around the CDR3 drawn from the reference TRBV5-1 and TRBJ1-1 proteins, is KAGVTQTPRYLIKTRGQQVTLSCSPISGHRSVSWYQQTPGQGLQFLFEYFSETQRNKGNFPGRFSGRQFSNSRSEMNVSTLELGDSALYLCASSSIGHQNTEAFFGQGTRLTVV.